This section outlines one T cell receptor (beta chain) sequence together with its context. This sample stems from a study of blood T cell repertoires in COVID-19. Study-level background: Sites in the United States, Italy and Spain provided acute and convalescent COVID-19 samples. In each case, the material was cDNA or gDNA derived from T cells, B-cell-depleted T cells, or PBMCs.

Per the original methods: Amplified reference gene primers provided the basis for estimating nucleated cell counts. Measured with immunoSEQ multiplex PCR; TCRdb has only the in-frame clones, and not every one. That table furnishes V, J and clone size, whereas the DNA furnished D and trimming. The table has 170,000 or so clones, around 87% seen once. The CDR3 sequence is 14 residues long. Germline CDR1 and CDR2: MNHEY and SVGAGI. V lost 7 bases and J lost 4, with 14 bases in between. The chain carries TRBV6-5 and TRBJ2-1; D possibly corresponds to TRBD2 (6 bases). The material sequenced was peripheral blood. This TCR was sampled from a woman aged 18-30 years who had recovered from COVID-19. The CDR3 DNA follows: TGTGCCAGCAAGGAGACGGGGGATTACAATGAGCAGTTCTTC. Its translation is CASKETGDYNEQFF.